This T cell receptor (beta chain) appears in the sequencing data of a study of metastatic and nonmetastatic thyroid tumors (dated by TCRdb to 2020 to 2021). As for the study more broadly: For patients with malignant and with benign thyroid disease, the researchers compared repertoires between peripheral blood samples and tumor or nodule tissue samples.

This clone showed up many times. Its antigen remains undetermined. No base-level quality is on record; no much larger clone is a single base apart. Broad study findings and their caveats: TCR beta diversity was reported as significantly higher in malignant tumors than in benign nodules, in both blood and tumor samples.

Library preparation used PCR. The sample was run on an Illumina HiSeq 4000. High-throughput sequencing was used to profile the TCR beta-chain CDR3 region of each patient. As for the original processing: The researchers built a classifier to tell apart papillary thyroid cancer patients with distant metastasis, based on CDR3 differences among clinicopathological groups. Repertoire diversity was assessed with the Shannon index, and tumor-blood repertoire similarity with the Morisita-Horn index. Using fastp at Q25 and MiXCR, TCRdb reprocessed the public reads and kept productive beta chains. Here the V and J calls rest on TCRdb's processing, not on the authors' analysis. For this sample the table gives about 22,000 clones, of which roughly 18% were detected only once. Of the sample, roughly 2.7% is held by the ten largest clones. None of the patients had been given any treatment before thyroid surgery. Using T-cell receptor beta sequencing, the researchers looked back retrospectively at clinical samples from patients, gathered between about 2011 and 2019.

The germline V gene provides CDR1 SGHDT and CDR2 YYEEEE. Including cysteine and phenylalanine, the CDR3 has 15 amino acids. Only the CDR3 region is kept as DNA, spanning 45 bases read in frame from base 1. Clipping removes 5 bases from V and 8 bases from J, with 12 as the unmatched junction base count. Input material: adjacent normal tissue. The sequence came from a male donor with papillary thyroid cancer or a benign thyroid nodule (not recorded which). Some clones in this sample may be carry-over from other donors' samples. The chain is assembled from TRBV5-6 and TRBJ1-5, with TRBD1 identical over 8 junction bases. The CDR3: CASSLGTGRHEPQHF. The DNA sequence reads TGTGCCAGCAGTCTTGGGACAGGTCGGCATGAGCCCCAGCATTTT.